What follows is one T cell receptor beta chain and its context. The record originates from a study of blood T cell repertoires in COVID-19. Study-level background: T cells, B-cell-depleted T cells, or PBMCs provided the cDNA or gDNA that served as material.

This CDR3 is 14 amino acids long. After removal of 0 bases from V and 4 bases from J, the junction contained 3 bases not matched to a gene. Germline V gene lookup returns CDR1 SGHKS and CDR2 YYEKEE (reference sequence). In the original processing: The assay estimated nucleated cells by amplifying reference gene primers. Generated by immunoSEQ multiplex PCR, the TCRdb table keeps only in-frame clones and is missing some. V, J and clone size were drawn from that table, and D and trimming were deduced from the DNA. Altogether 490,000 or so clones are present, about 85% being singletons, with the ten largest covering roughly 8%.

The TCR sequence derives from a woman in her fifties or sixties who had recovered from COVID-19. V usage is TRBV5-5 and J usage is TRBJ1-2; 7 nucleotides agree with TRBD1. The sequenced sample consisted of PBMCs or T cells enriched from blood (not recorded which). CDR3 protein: CASSLGTGIYGYTF. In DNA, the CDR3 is TGTGCCAGCAGCTTGGGGACAGGAATCTATGGCTACACCTTC.